Shown below are 15 T cell receptor beta chains from a single sample sequenced in a study of T cell repertoires in cytomegalovirus infection. The antigens these receptors bind are not known. TCRdb analysed the reads with MiXCR anew, one entry per CDR3 protein. This table holds hundreds of thousands of distinct CDR3 sequences, approximately 42% found once. The starting material was cultured PBMCs, obtained from culture after CMV antigen stimulation. The receptors stem from a human donor in good health (CMV status not recorded). Some clones in this sample may be carry-over from other donors' samples.

V is TRBV20-1 and J is TRBJ1-5; D gene unclear. CDR1 is DFQATT and CDR2 is SNEGSKA in the germline V gene (reference sequence). CDR3 length: 15 amino acids. V lost 1 base to trimming and J lost 0 bases, with 10 bases between them. CDR3 nucleotide sequence: TGCAGTGCTAGAGCGTCGGGAAATAGCAATCAGCCCCAGCATTTT. It specifies CSARASGNSNQPQHF.

This clonotype was observed a few times. The J gene is TRBJ2-7, the V gene TRBV27; D not certain. The CDR3 contains 12 residues. Germline CDR1 and CDR2: MNHEY and SMNVEV (reference sequence). Trimming pared 6 bases from V and 4 bases from J, leaving 10 bases between. The CDR3 coding sequence is TGTGCCAGCAGCCAGGCTGGGTACGAGCAGTACTTC. It is translated as CASSQAGYEQYF.

In this sample, this clonotype turned up a few times. This chain joins TRBV7-2 and TRBJ1-3; no clear D. The CDR3 contains 18 residues. Per the germline V gene, CDR1 is SGHTA and CDR2 is FQGNSA. The V end was cut by 5 bases, the J end by 3 bases, with 23 bases between. CDR3 sequence reads: CASSPRRVAPPNGNTIYF. The CDR3 DNA reads as TGTGCCAGCAGCCCCCGGAGGGTCGCCCCGCCAAATGGAAACACCATATATTTT.

The chain links TRBV27 to TRBJ1-1; tentatively, D is TRBD1 (5 bases). The germline CDR1 and CDR2 sequences are MNHEY and SMNVEV (reference sequence). The germline V and J ends were trimmed by 2 bases and 5 bases, with 12 bases remaining between them. The CDR3 covers 14 residues. CDR3 DNA sequence: TGTGCCAGCAGTTTAAAAGGGGTTTTAACTGAAGCTTTCTTT. Translation gives CASSLKGVLTEAFF.

The chain carries TRBV4-2 and TRBJ2-5; the D is unclear. CDR1 is LGHNA and CDR2 is YNFKEQ in the germline V gene. V gave up 2 bases and J gave up 1 base, with 11 bases separating them. This CDR3 contains 15 residues. CDR3 region: CASSQNQWGQETQYF. The CDR3 DNA reads TGTGCCAGCAGCCAAAACCAGTGGGGCCAAGAGACCCAGTACTTC.

This clonotype has a handful of counts. J is TRBJ1-6 and V is TRBV10-2; 7 bases are shared with TRBD1. CDR1 and CDR2 (germline): WSHSY, SAAADI. V shed 6 bases and J 9 bases; nucleotides not matched to a gene: 11. This CDR3 is 15 amino acids long. The CDR3 is CASSRGGYQRSPLHF. As DNA, the CDR3 is TGCGCCAGCAGCCGAGGGGGCTATCAGCGTTCACCCCTCCACTTT.

This chain connects TRBV6-1 to TRBJ1-5; tentative D call: TRBD1 (6 bases). Trimming stripped 5 bases from V and 7 bases from J, with 12 bases between. The germline gives CDR1 MNHNS, CDR2 SASEGT. The CDR3 covers 13 residues. The CDR3 DNA reads TGTGCCAGCAGTAAAACAGGGTCCCAGCCCCAGCATTTT. This translates into CASSKTGSQPQHF.

The gene calls are TRBV3-1 and TRBJ1-1; no firm D call. Germline-derived CDR1 and CDR2 are LGHDT and YNNKEL (reference sequence). Trimming shortened V by 8 bases and J by 4 bases, and 5 bases separated the two germline ends. The CDR3 is 10 residues long. The CDR3 region has the DNA TGTGCCAGCGGGGTCACTGAAGCTTTCTTT. Encoded protein: CASGVTEAFF.

The chain links TRBV15 to TRBJ2-1; 11 nucleotides match TRBD2. After removal of 3 bases from V and 4 bases from J, the junction contained 2 bases not matched to a gene. This CDR3 is built from 15 residues. Germline V CDR1 and CDR2: LNHNV, YYDKDF (reference sequence). The chain's CDR3 is CATSSRTSGYNEQFF. The CDR3 region has the DNA TGTGCCACCAGCAGCCGGACTAGCGGGTACAATGAGCAGTTCTTC.

The chain is built from TRBV4-3 and TRBJ2-3; the D is unclear. The CDR3 is made up of 15 amino acids. Per germline, CDR1 LGHNA and CDR2 YSLEER. Trimming took off 2 bases at V and 4 bases at J, with 13 bases between the two ends. Here the CDR3 reads CASSQYTPPSDTQYF. In DNA form, the CDR3 reads TGCGCCAGCAGCCAATACACTCCCCCGTCAGATACGCAGTATTTT.

V and J are TRBV12-3 or TRBV12-4 and TRBJ1-2, with a tentative D call TRBD1 (6 bases). This CDR3 has 14 amino acids. Between the trimmed V and J ends, which lost 6 bases and 1 base, there was a span of 12 bases. CDR3 region: CASSRQVNNYGYTF. The CDR3 region has the DNA TGTGCCAGCAGCAGACAGGTTAATAACTATGGCTACACCTTC.

The chain has TRBV28 and TRBJ2-4, with D perhaps matching TRBD2 (5 bases). CDR1 MDHEN and CDR2 SYDVKM come from the germline V gene. The CDR3 covers 13 residues. V was clipped by 11 bases and J by 1 base, with 12 bases between them. CDR3 region: CASRESAKNIQYF. Here the CDR3 DNA reads TGTGCCTCAAGGGAGAGTGCCAAAAACATTCAGTACTTC.

The V gene is TRBV6-8, the J gene TRBJ2-4; 9 positions match TRBD1. Trimming cost V 5 bases and J 3 bases; bases outside gene matches: 14. CDR1 and CDR2 (germline): MNHGY, SAAAGT. The CDR3 is made up of 18 amino acids. The CDR3 sequence: CASSPYPPQGAGKNIQYF. In nucleotides, the CDR3 is TGTGCCAGCAGTCCTTACCCGCCACAGGGGGCGGGCAAAAACATTCAGTACTTC.

The chain carries TRBV19 and TRBJ2-7; 7 nucleotides align to TRBD2. V lost 10 bases, J lost 2 bases, and 17 bases stayed unmatched. Per the germline V gene, CDR1 is LNHDA and CDR2 is SQIVND (reference sequence). CDR3 length equals 16 residues. Here the CDR3 reads CATPNSGLPLTYEQYF. For the CDR3, the DNA is TGTGCCACCCCGAATAGCGGGCTGCCCTTGACCTACGAGCAGTACTTC.

There are a few counts of this clonotype. This chain's CDR3 is CASSQPGLADYEQYF. CDR3 in DNA: TGTGCCAGCAGCCAACCGGGACTAGCGGATTACGAGCAGTACTTC. The chain recombines TRBV14 with TRBJ2-7; TRBD2 aligns across 11 bases. The CDR3 runs 15 residues. V shed 2 bases, J shed 4 bases, and the junction held 4 bases outside the gene matches. Germline V gene lookup returns CDR1 SGHDN and CDR2 FVKESK.